These 3 T cell receptor beta chains share one sample of origin, sequenced in a study of cytomegalovirus exposure and HLA in healthy donors. The data were produced by immunoSEQ multiplex PCR, yet TCRdb's version contains in-frame clones alone and is incomplete. This sample has fewer than 60,000 clones; around 93% occur once, and the top ten carry 1.5% to 2%. Sequencing was performed on PBMCs. The receptors were gathered from a woman under 30 in good health and CMV-seropositive.

The J gene is TRBJ1-2, the V gene TRBV4-1, with 8 bases identical to TRBD1. J was trimmed by 8 bases and V by 3 bases; bases with no gene match: 8. Germline values: CDR1 MGHRA, CDR2 YSYEKL. This CDR3 is built from 14 residues. The CDR3 sequence: CASSHPGQGEGYTF. In DNA, the CDR3 is TGCGCCAGCAGCCATCCCGGACAGGGAGAGGGCTACACCTTC.

This clone was found once. The J gene is TRBJ2-1, the V gene TRBV6-5; 7 nucleotides match TRBD1. Germline V gene lookup returns CDR1 MNHEY and CDR2 SVGAGI. V gave up 8 bases and J gave up 8 bases; unmatched junction bases: 15. The CDR3 consists of 15 residues. The CDR3 is CASYRGRNVGDEQFF. The CDR3 DNA sequence: TGTGCCAGCTACAGGGGAAGGAATGTCGGGGATGAGCAGTTCTTC.

The genes are TRBV6-5 and TRBJ1-2; 10 positions match TRBD1. CDR1 and CDR2 (germline): MNHEY, SVGAGI. This CDR3 contains 14 residues. The V and J ends lost 6 bases and 4 bases, in that order; junction bases with no gene match: 5. The CDR3 here is CASSRTGGGYGYTF. The CDR3 nucleotides read TGTGCCAGCAGCAGGACAGGGGGGGGCTATGGCTACACCTTC.